The clone carrying this T cell receptor beta chain was seen ten or more times. Antigen specificity is unknown. TCR beta cDNA came from about 0.55 ug total RNA, primed with a constant-region primer. For TCR beta, libraries were produced by three nested multiplex PCR rounds using slightly modified ARM-PCR. Researchers ran the first two PCR rounds for approximately 10 cycles each with TRBV1-TRBV30 forward primers and a C-beta reverse primer. TCRdb processed the multiplex PCR reads anew with MiXCR; each CDR3 protein has one entry. Of over 45,000 distinct CDR3 sequences in the sample, about two thirds were seen once. The study co-extracted DNA and RNA from about 21-30 mg of unsorted bulk tissue. The CDR3 extends over 14 amino acids. Trimming took 5 bases from V and 8 from J; bases not matched to a gene: 7. Germline V gene data show CDR1 as SEHNR and CDR2 as FQNEAQ (reference sequence). The sample originates from a study of tumor-infiltrating lymphocytes in primary liver carcinoma. Overall study: Tumor staging was T1-T3 N0M0; sizes spanned roughly 4.2 to 10 cm across.

Study observations and caveats: Pairs of tumor regions overlapped more than tumor-adjacent and tumor-blood pairs did. Blood's top-250-clone fraction was significantly lower than that of tumors (p = 0.039).

Source material: liver tumor tissue from sampling region 5. Subset specified: tumor region T5, tumor centre. The clonotype comes from a man aged 40-49 years with primary liver carcinoma and hepatitis B virus infection. V is TRBV7-9 and J is TRBJ2-1; 9 positions agree with TRBD1. The CDR3 sequence is CASSDRGGNDEQFF. CDR3 nucleotides: TGTGCCAGCAGCGACAGGGGGGGTAACGATGAGCAGTTCTTC. Using reference TRBV7-9 and TRBJ2-1 for the parts outside the CDR3, the full variable domain is DTGVSQNPRHKITKRGQNVTFRCDPISEHNRLYWYRQTLGQGPEFLTYFQNEAQLEKSRLLSDRFSAERPKGSFSTLEIQRTEQGDSAMYLCASSDRGGNDEQFFGPGTRLTVL.